This TCR beta chain was sequenced in a study of cytomegalovirus exposure and HLA in healthy donors. Study observations and caveats: In a later analysis, TCR beta V- and J-gene trimming was associated with a missense DCLRE1C variant. While the bulk of TCR sequences proved rare, some public TCRs turned up in many donors. Segments of the TCR beta V type were, in most cases, productive about 87% or about 30% of the time in an earlier analysis.

This clone was observed once. The antigen remains unidentified. Regarding donors, all were healthy bone marrow donors. The CDR3 runs to 13 residues. Per the germline V gene, CDR1 is MDHEN and CDR2 is SYDVKM. Trimming pared 6 bases from V and 8 bases from J, leaving 16 bases between. Amplification used 60 Vbeta primers and 13 Jbeta primers. Data came from immunoSEQ multiplex PCR; TCRdb stores just in-frame clones and leaves some out. The profile covers 90,000 to 120,000 clones, with 81% appearing a single time and approximately 2.1% taken by the ten largest. The chain links TRBV28 to TRBJ1-1; D perhaps matches TRBD1 (6 bases). Material for sequencing was PBMCs. This clonotype was obtained from a young man in good health and CMV-seronegative. The CDR3 nucleotides read TGTGCCAGCAGCTGGGGGCCGACAGAAGAAGCTTTCTTT. Translated: CASSWGPTEEAFF.